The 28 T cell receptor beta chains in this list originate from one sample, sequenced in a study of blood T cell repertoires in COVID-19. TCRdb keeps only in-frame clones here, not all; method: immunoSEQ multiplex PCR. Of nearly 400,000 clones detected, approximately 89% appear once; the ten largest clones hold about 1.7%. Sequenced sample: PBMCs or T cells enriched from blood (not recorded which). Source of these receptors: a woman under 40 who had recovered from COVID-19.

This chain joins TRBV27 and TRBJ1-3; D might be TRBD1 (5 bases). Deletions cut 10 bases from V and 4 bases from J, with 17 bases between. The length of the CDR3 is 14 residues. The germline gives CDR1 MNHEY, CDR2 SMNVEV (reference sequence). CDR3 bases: TGTGCCACCCAGTTTAGGCCAGGGGGAAACACCATATATTTT. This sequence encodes CATQFRPGGNTIYF.

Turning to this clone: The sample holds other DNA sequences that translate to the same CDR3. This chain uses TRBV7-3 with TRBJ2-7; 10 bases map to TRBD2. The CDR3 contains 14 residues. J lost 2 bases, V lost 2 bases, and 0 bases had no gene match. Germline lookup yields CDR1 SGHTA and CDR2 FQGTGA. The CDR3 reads CASSLLAGAYEQYF. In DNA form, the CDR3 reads TGTGCCAGCAGCTTACTAGCGGGAGCCTACGAGCAGTACTTC.

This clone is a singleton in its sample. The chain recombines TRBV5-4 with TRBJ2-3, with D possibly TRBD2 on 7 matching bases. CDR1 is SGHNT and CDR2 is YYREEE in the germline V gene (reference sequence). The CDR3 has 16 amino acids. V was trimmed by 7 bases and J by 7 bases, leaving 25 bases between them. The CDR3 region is CASFLEGGKLLYTQYF. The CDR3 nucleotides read TGTGCCAGCTTCCTTGAGGGGGGGAAACTTCTTTATACGCAGTATTTT.

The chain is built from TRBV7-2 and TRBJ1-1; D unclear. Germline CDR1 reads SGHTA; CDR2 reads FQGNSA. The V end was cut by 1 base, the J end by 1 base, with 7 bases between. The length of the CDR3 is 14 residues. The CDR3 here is CASSLVYRNTEAFF. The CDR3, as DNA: TGTGCCAGCAGCTTAGTATACAGGAACACTGAAGCTTTCTTT.

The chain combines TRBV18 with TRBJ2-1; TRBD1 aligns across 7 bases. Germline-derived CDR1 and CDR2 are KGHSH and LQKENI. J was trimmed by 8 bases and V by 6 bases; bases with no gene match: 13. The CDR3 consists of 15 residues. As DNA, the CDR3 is TGTGCCAGCTCCCGCCGGGACAGACAAGCCGATGAGCAGTTCTTC. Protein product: CASSRRDRQADEQFF.

The CDR3 protein is CASSLRPNNRNTEAFF. The CDR3, as DNA: TGTGCCAGCAGTTTACGCCCTAATAATCGGAACACTGAAGCTTTCTTT. This chain links TRBV27 with TRBJ1-1; no firm D call. Trimming removed 2 bases at V and 1 base at J, with 14 bases between. Germline CDR1 and CDR2: MNHEY and SMNVEV (reference sequence). The CDR3 extends over 16 amino acids.

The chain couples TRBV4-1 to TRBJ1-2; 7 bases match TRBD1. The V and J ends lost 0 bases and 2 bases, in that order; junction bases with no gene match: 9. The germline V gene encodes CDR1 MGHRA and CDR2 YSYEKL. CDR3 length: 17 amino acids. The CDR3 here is CASSQDPRGFPNYGYTF. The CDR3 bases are TGCGCCAGCAGCCAAGATCCCAGGGGGTTTCCAAACTATGGCTACACCTTC.

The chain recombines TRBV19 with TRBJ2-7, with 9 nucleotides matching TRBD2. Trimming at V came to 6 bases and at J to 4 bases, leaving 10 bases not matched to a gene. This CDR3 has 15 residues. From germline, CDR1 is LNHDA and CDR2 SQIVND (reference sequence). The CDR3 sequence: CASRLIAGENYEQYF. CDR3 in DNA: TGTGCCAGTAGGCTCATAGCGGGGGAGAATTACGAGCAGTACTTC.

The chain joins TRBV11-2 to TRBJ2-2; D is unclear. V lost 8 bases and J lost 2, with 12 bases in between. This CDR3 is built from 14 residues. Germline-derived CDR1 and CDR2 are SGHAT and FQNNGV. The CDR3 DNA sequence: TGTGCCAGCTACCAATGGCATAACACCGGGGAGCTGTTTTTT. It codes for CASYQWHNTGELFF.

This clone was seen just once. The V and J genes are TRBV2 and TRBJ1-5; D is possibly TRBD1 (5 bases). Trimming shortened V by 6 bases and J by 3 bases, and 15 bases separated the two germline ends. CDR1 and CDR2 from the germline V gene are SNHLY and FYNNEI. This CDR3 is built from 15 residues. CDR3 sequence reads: CASSSSGSPNQPQHF. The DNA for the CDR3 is TGTGCCAGCAGCTCCTCAGGGTCCCCCAATCAGCCCCAGCATTTT.

CDR3 coding DNA: TGTGCCAGCAGTGAATACAGGGACTATGGCTACACCTTC. It translates to CASSEYRDYGYTF. V gene TRBV27 combines with J gene TRBJ1-2, with a possible D match to TRBD1 (6 bases). The CDR3 spans 13 residues. Trimming pared 5 bases from V and 3 bases from J, leaving 10 bases between. Germline CDR1 MNHEY, CDR2 SMNVEV (reference sequence).

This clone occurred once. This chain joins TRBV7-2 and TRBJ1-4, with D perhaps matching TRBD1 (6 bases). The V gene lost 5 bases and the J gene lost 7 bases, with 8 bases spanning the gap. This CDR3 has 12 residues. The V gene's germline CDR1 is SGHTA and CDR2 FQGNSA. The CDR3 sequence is CASSRTVEKLFF. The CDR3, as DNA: TGTGCCAGCAGCCGGACAGTTGAAAAACTGTTTTTT.

CDR3 sequence reads: CASSASGLAGVEQFF. The CDR3 coding sequence is TGTGCCAGCAGCGCCTCCGGACTAGCGGGAGTGGAGCAGTTCTTC. This sequence joins TRBV7-3 and TRBJ2-1; 13 bases are shared with TRBD2. Germline V CDR1 and CDR2: SGHTA, FQGTGA. The CDR3 loop spans 15 amino acids. Losses at the gene ends were 5 bases for V and 10 bases for J; bases not matched to a gene: 8. The whole variable domain, filled in from reference TRBV7-3 and TRBJ2-1, reads GAGVSQTPSNKVTEKGKYVELRCDPISGHTALYWYRQSLGQGPEFLIYFQGTGAADDSGLPNDRFFAVRPEGSVSTLKIQRTERGDSAVYLCASSASGLAGVEQFFGPGTRLTVL.

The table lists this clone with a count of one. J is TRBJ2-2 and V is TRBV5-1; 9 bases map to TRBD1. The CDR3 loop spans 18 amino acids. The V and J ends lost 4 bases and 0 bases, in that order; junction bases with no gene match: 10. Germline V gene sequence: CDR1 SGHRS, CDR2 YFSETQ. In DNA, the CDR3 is TGCGCCAGCAGCCTTCGACAGGGGGGGTTCGCGAACACCGGGGAGCTGTTTTTT. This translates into CASSLRQGGFANTGELFF.

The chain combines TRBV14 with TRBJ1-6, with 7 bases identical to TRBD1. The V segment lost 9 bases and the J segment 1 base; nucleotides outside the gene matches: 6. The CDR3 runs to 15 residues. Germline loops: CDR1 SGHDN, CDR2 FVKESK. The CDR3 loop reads CASQDRASYNSPLHF. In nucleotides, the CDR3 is TGTGCCAGTCAAGACAGGGCTTCCTATAATTCACCCCTCCACTTT.

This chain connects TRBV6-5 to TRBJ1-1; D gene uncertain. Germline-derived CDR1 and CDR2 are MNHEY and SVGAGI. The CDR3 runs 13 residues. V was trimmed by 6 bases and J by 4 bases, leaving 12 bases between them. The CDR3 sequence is CASSPRTSTEAFF. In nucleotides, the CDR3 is TGTGCCAGCAGCCCCCGTACGAGCACTGAAGCTTTCTTT.

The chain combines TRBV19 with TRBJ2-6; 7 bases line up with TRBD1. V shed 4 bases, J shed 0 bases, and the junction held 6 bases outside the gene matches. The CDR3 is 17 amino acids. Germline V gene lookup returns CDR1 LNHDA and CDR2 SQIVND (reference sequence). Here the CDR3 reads CASSTTGVGSGANVLTF. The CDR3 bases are TGTGCCAGTAGTACAACAGGGGTAGGCTCTGGGGCCAACGTCCTGACTTTC.

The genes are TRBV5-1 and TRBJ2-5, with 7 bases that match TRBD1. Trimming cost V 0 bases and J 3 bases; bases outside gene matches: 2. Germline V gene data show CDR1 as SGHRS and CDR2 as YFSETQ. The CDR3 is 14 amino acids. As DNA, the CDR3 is TGCGCCAGCAGCTTGGGAGACAGGGAAGAGACCCAGTACTTC. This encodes CASSLGDREETQYF.

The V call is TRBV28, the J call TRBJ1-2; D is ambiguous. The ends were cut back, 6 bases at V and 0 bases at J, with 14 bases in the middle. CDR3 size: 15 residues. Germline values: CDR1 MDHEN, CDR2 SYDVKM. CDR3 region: CASSFTGVSNYGYTF. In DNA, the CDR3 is TGTGCCAGCAGCTTTACCGGTGTATCTAACTATGGCTACACCTTC.

The CDR3, as DNA: TGTGCCAGCAGTCCACTCGGAGAGGGATCCTACGAGCAGTACTTC. Residues: CASSPLGEGSYEQYF. This chain uses TRBV6-2 or TRBV6-3 with TRBJ2-7, with D possibly matching TRBD2 (5 bases). Between the trimmed V and J ends, which lost 5 bases and 1 base, there was a span of 15 bases. Germline lookup yields CDR1 MNHEY and CDR2 SVGEGT. The CDR3 has 15 amino acids.

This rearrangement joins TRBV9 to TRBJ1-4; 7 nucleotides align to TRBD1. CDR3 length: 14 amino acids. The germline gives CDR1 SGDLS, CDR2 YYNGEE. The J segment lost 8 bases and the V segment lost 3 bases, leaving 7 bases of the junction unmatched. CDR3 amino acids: CASSETGFGEKLFF. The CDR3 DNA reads TGTGCCAGCAGCGAGACAGGGTTTGGGGAAAAACTGTTTTTT.

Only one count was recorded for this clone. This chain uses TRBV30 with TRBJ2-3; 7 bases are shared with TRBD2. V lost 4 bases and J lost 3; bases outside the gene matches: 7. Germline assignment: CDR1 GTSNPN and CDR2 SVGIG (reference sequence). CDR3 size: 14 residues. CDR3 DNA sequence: TGTGCCTGGAACGGGCTAGCGGTGACAGATACGCAGTATTTT. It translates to CAWNGLAVTDTQYF.

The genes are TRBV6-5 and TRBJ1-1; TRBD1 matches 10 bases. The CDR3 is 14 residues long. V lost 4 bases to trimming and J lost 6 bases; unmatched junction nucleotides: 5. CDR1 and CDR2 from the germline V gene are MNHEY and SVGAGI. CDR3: CASSSRQGAAEAFF. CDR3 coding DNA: TGTGCCAGCAGTTCTCGACAGGGGGCCGCTGAAGCTTTCTTT.

The CDR3 DNA reads as TGTGCCAGCAGCGTCCAGGGGGGCTACACCTTC. Translating gives CASSVQGGYTF. The rearrangement uses TRBV9 and TRBJ1-2; D might be TRBD1 (6 bases). Germline loops: CDR1 SGDLS, CDR2 YYNGEE. The length of the CDR3 is 11 residues. Trimming stripped 2 bases from V and 8 bases from J, with 7 bases between. Complete variable domain (other parts from reference TRBV9 and TRBJ1-2): DSGVTQTPKHLITATGQRVTLRCSPRSGDLSVYWYQQSLDQGLQFLIQYYNGEERAKGNILERFSAQQFPDLHSELNLSSLELGDSALYFCASSVQGGYTFGSGTRLTVV.

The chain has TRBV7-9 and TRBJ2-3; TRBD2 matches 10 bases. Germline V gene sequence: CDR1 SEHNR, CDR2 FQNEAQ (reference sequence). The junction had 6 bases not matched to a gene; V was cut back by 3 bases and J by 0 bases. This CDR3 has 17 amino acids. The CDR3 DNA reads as TGTGCCAGCAGCTTTAGCGGGGGGCCATTTAGCACAGATACGCAGTATTTT. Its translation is CASSFSGGPFSTDTQYF.

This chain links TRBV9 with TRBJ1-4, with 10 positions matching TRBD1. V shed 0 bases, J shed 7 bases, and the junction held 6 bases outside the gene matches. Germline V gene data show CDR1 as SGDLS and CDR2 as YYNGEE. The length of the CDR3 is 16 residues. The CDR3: CASSVAGTGEGEKLFF. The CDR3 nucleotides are TGTGCCAGCAGCGTAGCGGGGACAGGGGAAGGTGAAAAACTGTTTTTT.

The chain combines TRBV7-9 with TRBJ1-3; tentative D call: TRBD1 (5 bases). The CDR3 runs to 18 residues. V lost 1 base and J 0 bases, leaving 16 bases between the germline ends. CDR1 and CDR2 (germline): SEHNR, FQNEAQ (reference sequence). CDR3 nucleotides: TGTGCCAGCAGCTTAGATCCCAGGGCCACTGACTCTGGAAACACCATATATTTT. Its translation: CASSLDPRATDSGNTIYF.

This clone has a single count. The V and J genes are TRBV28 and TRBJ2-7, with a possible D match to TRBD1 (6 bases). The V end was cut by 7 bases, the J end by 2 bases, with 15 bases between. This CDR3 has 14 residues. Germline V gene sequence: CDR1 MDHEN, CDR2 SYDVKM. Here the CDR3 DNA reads TGTGCCAGCACAATGTCGGGACACCCCTACGAGCAGTACTTC. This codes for CASTMSGHPYEQYF.